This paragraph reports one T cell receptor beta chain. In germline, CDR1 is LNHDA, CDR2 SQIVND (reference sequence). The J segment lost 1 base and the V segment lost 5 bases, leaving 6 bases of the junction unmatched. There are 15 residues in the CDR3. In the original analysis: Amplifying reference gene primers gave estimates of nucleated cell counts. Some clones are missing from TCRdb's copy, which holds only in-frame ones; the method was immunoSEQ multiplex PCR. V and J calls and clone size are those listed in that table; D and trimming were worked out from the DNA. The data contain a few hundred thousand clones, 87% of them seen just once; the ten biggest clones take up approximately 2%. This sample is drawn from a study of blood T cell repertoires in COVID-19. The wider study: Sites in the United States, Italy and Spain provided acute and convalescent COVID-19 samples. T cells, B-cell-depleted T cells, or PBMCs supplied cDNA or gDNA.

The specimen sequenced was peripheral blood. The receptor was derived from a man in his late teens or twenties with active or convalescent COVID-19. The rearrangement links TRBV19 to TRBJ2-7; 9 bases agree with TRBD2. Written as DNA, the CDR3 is TGTGCCAGTAGTCCTAGCGGGGATGGATCCTACGAGCAGTACTTC. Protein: CASSPSGDGSYEQYF.